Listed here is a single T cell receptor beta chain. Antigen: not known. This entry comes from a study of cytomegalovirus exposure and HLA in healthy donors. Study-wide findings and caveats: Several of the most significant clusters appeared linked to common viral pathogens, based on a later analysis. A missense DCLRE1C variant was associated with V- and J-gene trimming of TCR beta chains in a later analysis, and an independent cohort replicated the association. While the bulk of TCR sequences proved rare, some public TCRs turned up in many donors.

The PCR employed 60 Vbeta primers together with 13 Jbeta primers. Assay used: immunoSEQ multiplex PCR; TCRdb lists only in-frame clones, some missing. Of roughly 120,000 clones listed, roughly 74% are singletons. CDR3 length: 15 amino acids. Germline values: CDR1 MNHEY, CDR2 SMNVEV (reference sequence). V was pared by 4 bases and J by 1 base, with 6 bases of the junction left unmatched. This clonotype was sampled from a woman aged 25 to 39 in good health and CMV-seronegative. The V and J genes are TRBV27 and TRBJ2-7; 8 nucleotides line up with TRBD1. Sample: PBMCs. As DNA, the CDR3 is TGTGCCAGCAGTTCCCGGGACAGGAGATCCTACGAGCAGTACTTC. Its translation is CASSSRDRRSYEQYF.